This TCR beta chain was recorded in a study of T cells after yellow fever vaccination. Study conclusions and caveats: Day 0 sorted memory subsets lacked detectable levels of almost all vaccine-responding clonotypes.

J was trimmed by 8 bases and V by 5 bases; bases with no gene match: 4. This CDR3 region has 12 residues. TCRdb used MiXCR to reprocess the 5' RACE reads, holding one entry per CDR3 protein. The repertoire consists of approximately 47,000 distinct CDR3 sequences, with more than 6% occurring once and the leading ten covering 10%. This clonotype was counted at least ten times. The chain links TRBV12-3 or TRBV12-4 to TRBJ1-1; 8 bases map to TRBD1. Sequencing used PBMCs, either bulk or a sorted T-cell subset (CD4+, CD8+, memory, or dextramer-sorted; not recorded which), obtained 45 days after the yellow fever booster vaccination. The sequence came from a man aged 30-40 years who received the YFV17D yellow fever vaccine. CDR3 in DNA: TGTGCCAGCAGTCAGACAGGGGCGGAAGCTTTCTTT. This translates into CASSQTGAEAFF.